Included here is one TCR beta chain sequence, with context. Using immunoSEQ multiplex PCR, the repertoire was profiled, and TCRdb retains in-frame clones only, with some absent. The sample has 400,000 to 600,000 clones, approximately 79% seen once. This entry comes from a study of shared clonotypes between healthy human individuals. For the study at large: Donor composition was two women and three men, aged 18 to 49.

V lost 2 bases and J 2 bases, leaving 9 bases between the germline ends. This CDR3 has 13 amino acids. CDR1 is GTSNPN and CDR2 is SVGIG in the germline V gene (reference sequence). The rearrangement joins TRBV30 to TRBJ2-5; D is unclear. The clonotype originates from a middle-aged woman in good health. Some clones in this sample may be carry-over from other donors' samples. The sequenced sample consisted of PBMCs. The CDR3 reads CAWSIRLQETQYF. CDR3 DNA sequence: TGTGCCTGGAGTATCCGGTTACAAGAGACCCAGTACTTC. The full variable domain, completed using reference TRBV30 and TRBJ2-5, is SQTIHQWPATLVQPVGSPLSLECTVEGTSNPNLYWYRQAAGRGLQLLFYSVGIGQISSEVPQNLSASRPQDRQFILSSKKLLLSDSGFYLCAWSIRLQETQYFGPGTRLLVL.